Below are 25 T cell receptor beta chains sequenced from a single sample in a study of shared clonotypes between healthy human individuals. Profiled with immunoSEQ multiplex PCR; TCRdb holds only in-frame clones, not every one. The sample has fewer than 600,000 clones, roughly four fifths seen once. Input material: PBMCs. The receptors come from a woman aged 40 to 55 in good health. Some clones in this sample may be carry-over from other donors' samples.

Note on this clone: One end of the junction does not line up with germline, which may come from a read error. This rearrangement joins TRBV20-1 to TRBJ1-1; no firm D call. Germline-derived CDR1 and CDR2 are DFQATT and SNEGSKA (reference sequence). CDR3 length: 11 amino acids. CDR3 DNA: TGCAGTGCAAGAGGGCCTTCTGAAGCTTTCTTT. This encodes CSARGPSEAFF.

This clone is a singleton in its sample. The chain links TRBV28 to TRBJ1-3, with TRBD1 identical over 10 bases. Germline CDR1 MDHEN, CDR2 SYDVKM. The CDR3 spans 16 residues. The V gene end was trimmed by 5 bases and the J gene end by 4 bases; junction bases not matched to a gene: 8. CDR3 loop: CASSPQTGGKGNTIYF. CDR3 sequence (DNA): TGTGCCAGCAGTCCCCAGACAGGGGGCAAAGGAAACACCATATATTTT. Filled out from reference TRBV28 and TRBJ1-3, the complete variable domain reads DVKVTQSSRYLVKRTGEKVFLECVQDMDHENMFWYRQDPGLGLRLIYFSYDVKMKEKGDIPEGYSVSREKKERFSLILESASTNQTSMYLCASSPQTGGKGNTIYFGEGSWLTVV.

The chain uses TRBV9 and TRBJ2-1; 8 positions agree with TRBD2. This CDR3 region has 16 residues. With 0 bases clipped from V and 2 bases from J, the junction kept 4 bases outside the gene matches. Germline V gene lookup returns CDR1 SGDLS and CDR2 YYNGEE. The CDR3 sequence: CASSVAGGPTYNEQFF. The DNA for the CDR3 is TGTGCCAGCAGCGTAGCGGGAGGGCCTACCTACAATGAGCAGTTCTTC.

This clone has more than one count but fewer than ten. This chain connects TRBV4-3 to TRBJ2-1; 9 bases align to TRBD2. The junction had 3 bases not matched to a gene; V was cut back by 0 bases and J by 0 bases. This CDR3 has 17 residues. The germline V gene encodes CDR1 LGHNA and CDR2 YSLEER. CDR3 residues: CASSQDAGGPSYNEQFF. The CDR3 region has the DNA TGCGCCAGCAGCCAAGATGCGGGAGGGCCCTCCTACAATGAGCAGTTCTTC.

The chain couples TRBV6-5 to TRBJ2-1, with 7 bases identical to TRBD2. The CDR3 is made up of 16 amino acids. The germline V gene has CDR1 MNHEY and CDR2 SVGAGI. V was clipped by 0 bases and J by 6 bases; unmatched bases: 8. CDR3 bases: TGTGCCAGCAGTTACTCGTGGACTAGACAAGTCAATGAGCAGTTCTTC. Translating it yields CASSYSWTRQVNEQFF.

V usage is TRBV19 and J usage is TRBJ2-4; possible D gene TRBD1, 6 bases. V dropped 2 bases and J dropped 1 base, with 12 bases sitting between them. The CDR3 spans 16 residues. CDR1 and CDR2 from the germline V gene are LNHDA and SQIVND (reference sequence). The CDR3 here is CASSIWGRRAKNIQYF. The CDR3, as DNA: TGTGCCAGTAGTATATGGGGGCGTCGGGCCAAAAACATTCAGTACTTC.

The table lists this clone with a count of one. The CDR3 coding sequence is TGTGCCAGCAGTGCGGGACTAGCGGCAGATACGCAGTATTTT. Protein product: CASSAGLAADTQYF. This chain joins TRBV6-5 and TRBJ2-3; 11 nucleotides agree with TRBD2. Per the germline V gene, CDR1 is MNHEY and CDR2 is SVGAGI. The junction had 2 bases not matched to a gene; V was cut back by 5 bases and J by 4 bases. This CDR3 has 14 residues.

The V gene is TRBV27, the J gene TRBJ2-2; a weak D match, TRBD2 (6 bases). Between the trimmed V and J ends, which lost 3 bases and 6 bases, there was a span of 8 bases. This CDR3 is 13 amino acids long. CDR1 is MNHEY, CDR2 SMNVEV, per germline (reference sequence). Written as DNA, the CDR3 is TGTGCCAGCAGTTTGGGGGGTGCCGGGGAGCTGTTTTTT. Translation: CASSLGGAGELFF.

This rearrangement joins TRBV5-1 to TRBJ2-7, with TRBD1 matching 9 bases. The CDR3 spans 15 residues. The germline CDR1 and CDR2 sequences are SGHRS and YFSETQ. With V trimmed by 2 bases and J by 4 bases, 7 bases remained unmatched. The CDR3 sequence: CASSFPTGGTYEQYF. The DNA of the CDR3 is TGCGCCAGCAGCTTTCCGACAGGGGGGACATACGAGCAGTACTTC.

The rearrangement uses TRBV29-1 and TRBJ2-5; D may be TRBD2 (6 bases). The J call is in doubt because the DNA end fits TRBJ2-7 better. The germline gives CDR1 SQVTM, CDR2 ANQGSEA. The CDR3 runs to 15 residues. The CDR3 loop reads CSVASMGGGAPEQYF. CDR3 in DNA: TGCAGCGTTGCCTCAATGGGAGGAGGGGCCCCCGAGCAGTACTTC.

Details on this clone: This clone may be a read error of a much larger clone one base away. This rearrangement joins TRBV19 to TRBJ2-5; TRBD1 or TRBD2 may be the D gene (5 bases each). The germline V gene encodes CDR1 LNHDA and CDR2 SQIVND (reference sequence). The V gene lost 4 bases and the J gene lost 6 bases, with 12 bases spanning the gap. This CDR3 is built from 13 residues. The chain's CDR3 is CASSSRDRKTQYF. The DNA for the CDR3 is TGTGCCAGTAGTAGCAGGGACCGGAAGACCCAGTACTTC.

The V call is TRBV28, the J call TRBJ2-7; 7 bases agree with TRBD1. The CDR3 sequence is 15 residues long. Germline V lookup: CDR1 MDHEN, CDR2 SYDVKM. V lost 5 bases to trimming and J lost 6 bases; unmatched junction nucleotides: 13. CDR3 in amino acids: CASSPLGRGRPEQYF. CDR3 DNA: TGTGCCAGCAGTCCCTTAGGCAGGGGGAGACCCGAGCAGTACTTC. The whole variable domain, filled in from reference TRBV28 and TRBJ2-7, reads DVKVTQSSRYLVKRTGEKVFLECVQDMDHENMFWYRQDPGLGLRLIYFSYDVKMKEKGDIPEGYSVSREKKERFSLILESASTNQTSMYLCASSPLGRGRPEQYFGPGTRLTVT.

The chain is built from TRBV29-1 and TRBJ2-1; either TRBD1 or TRBD2 may supply D (5 bases each). Germline V gene data show CDR1 as SQVTM and CDR2 as ANQGSEA. The CDR3 totals 16 residues. V lost 1 base and J lost 1, with 14 bases in between. CDR3 sequence: CSVEVGRGGSYNEQFF. The CDR3 bases are TGCAGCGTTGAAGTGGGACGGGGCGGTTCCTACAATGAGCAGTTCTTC.

The chain employs TRBV28 and TRBJ1-5; TRBD1 is a possible D gene (5 bases). V shed 5 bases and J shed 0 bases, with 17 bases lying between them. The CDR3 runs 17 residues. Germline V gene sequence: CDR1 MDHEN, CDR2 SYDVKM. For the CDR3, the DNA is TGTGCCAGCAGTCTAAATCTACAGGAATATAGCAATCAGCCCCAGCATTTT. It specifies CASSLNLQEYSNQPQHF.

This clone was counted a single time. The rearrangement links TRBV25-1 to TRBJ2-2; maybe TRBD1 (6 bases). The CDR3 runs 13 residues. Trimming removed 4 bases from V and 4 bases from J, with 7 bases in between. Per the germline V gene, CDR1 is MGHDK and CDR2 is SYGVNS. The CDR3 loop is CASSGQVTGELFF. Here the CDR3 DNA reads TGTGCCAGCAGTGGACAGGTCACCGGGGAGCTGTTTTTT.

This clone was counted a single time. This chain joins TRBV29-1 and TRBJ2-3; perhaps TRBD2 as D (5 bases). This CDR3 has 15 residues. Germline loops: CDR1 SQVTM, CDR2 ANQGSEA. V lost 3 bases and J lost 1, with 14 bases in between. The CDR3 bases are TGCAGCGTTGATGGGCGGGTGGGCGGCACAGATACGCAGTATTTT. It translates to CSVDGRVGGTDTQYF.

In nucleotides, the CDR3 is TGTGCCAGCAGTTACTTAGTGTCGGCCGGGGAGCTGTTTTTT. This translates into CASSYLVSAGELFF. V usage is TRBV6-5 and J usage is TRBJ2-2; D is unclear. With 1 base removed from V and 6 bases from J, the gap between germline ends came to 9 bases. The germline gives CDR1 MNHEY, CDR2 SVGAGI. The CDR3 loop spans 14 amino acids.

J is TRBJ2-3 and V is TRBV6-5; 13 bases align to TRBD2. Germline-derived CDR1 and CDR2 are MNHEY and SVGAGI. The CDR3 totals 16 residues. The trim removed 4 bases at V and 4 bases at J, leaving 5 bases unmatched. In DNA, the CDR3 is TGTGCCAGCAGTTCTTCCGGGACTAGCGGGGCAGATACGCAGTATTTT. Translated, it gives CASSSSGTSGADTQYF.

The gene calls are TRBV7-8 and TRBJ1-5; D call uncertain. Germline lookup yields CDR1 SGHVS and CDR2 FQNEAQ. The germline V and J ends were trimmed by 1 base and 13 bases, with 14 bases remaining between them. This CDR3 is 13 amino acids long. The CDR3 nucleotides read TGTGCCAGCAGCTTAGTTGGTGTCTCCACTCAGCATTTT. This translates into CASSLVGVSTQHF.

The sample holds a few counts of this clone. This likely came from a read error, as a far larger clone is one base away. V gene TRBV2 combines with J gene TRBJ2-7, with 12 bases that match TRBD1. This CDR3 is built from 14 residues. CDR1 SNHLY and CDR2 FYNNEI come from the germline V gene. V shed 5 bases, J shed 9 bases, and the junction held 8 bases outside the gene matches. The chain's CDR3 is CASSRTGTGGGQYF. The CDR3 bases are TGTGCCAGCAGTAGAACCGGGACAGGGGGCGGGCAGTACTTC.

The chain is built from TRBV7-9 and TRBJ1-2; TRBD1 matches 8 bases. Germline values: CDR1 SEHNR, CDR2 FQNEAQ (reference sequence). V shed 5 bases and J 0 bases; nucleotides not matched to a gene: 5. CDR3 length: 15 amino acids. Here the CDR3 reads CASSGRTGSNYGYTF. In DNA, the CDR3 is TGTGCCAGCAGCGGCAGGACAGGGTCTAACTATGGCTACACCTTC.

The chain combines TRBV7-9 with TRBJ2-1; D is possibly TRBD1 or TRBD2 (5 bases each). The V and J ends lost 3 bases and 8 bases respectively, with 14 bases between them. CDR3 length equals 14 residues. CDR1 is SEHNR, CDR2 FQNEAQ, per germline (reference sequence). DNA of the CDR3: TGTGCCAGCAGCTTTTCGAGCAGGGACCATGAGCAGTTCTTC. It yields the protein CASSFSSRDHEQFF.

This sequence joins TRBV5-3 and TRBJ2-5; TRBD2 matches at 11 bases. The J call is in doubt because the DNA end fits TRBJ2-7 better. TRBV5-3 is recorded as an ORF, its role being uncertain. This CDR3 is 16 amino acids long. The chain's CDR3 is CARSRGLAVPSYEQYF. In DNA, the CDR3 is TGTGCCAGAAGCCGGGGACTAGCGGTGCCCTCCTACGAGCAGTACTTC.

The chain recombines TRBV28 with TRBJ2-7; TRBD1 is a possible D gene (7 bases). Per germline, CDR1 MDHEN and CDR2 SYDVKM. V was pared by 6 bases and J by 1 base, with 13 bases between. The CDR3 totals 14 residues. CDR3 bases: TGTGCCAGCAGGCGGGGACAGCCATCCTACGAGCAGTACTTC. The encoded protein is CASRRGQPSYEQYF.

This chain joins TRBV6-1 and TRBJ1-2, with D hard to call. With 0 bases removed from V and 5 bases from J, the gap between germline ends came to 7 bases. The germline CDR1 and CDR2 sequences are MNHNS and SASEGT. This CDR3 is 13 amino acids long. CDR3 sequence: CASSEAPRYGYTF. The CDR3 region has the DNA TGTGCCAGCAGTGAAGCACCCCGATATGGCTACACCTTC.